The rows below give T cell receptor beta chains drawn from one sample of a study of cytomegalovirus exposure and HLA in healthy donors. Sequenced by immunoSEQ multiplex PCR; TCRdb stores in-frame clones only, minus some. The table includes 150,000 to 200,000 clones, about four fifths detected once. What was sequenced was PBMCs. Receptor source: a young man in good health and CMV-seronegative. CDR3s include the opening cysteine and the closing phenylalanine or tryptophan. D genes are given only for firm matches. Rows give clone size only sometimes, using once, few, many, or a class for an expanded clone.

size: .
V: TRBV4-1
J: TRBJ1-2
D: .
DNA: TGCGCCAGCAGCCACAGAGACGGGGGGATTAACTATGGCTACACCTTC
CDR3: CASSHRDGGINYGYTF

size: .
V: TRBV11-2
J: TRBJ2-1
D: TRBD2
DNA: TGTGCCAGCAGCTTGAGTCCTAGCGGGGGGGCGGAGCAGTTCTTC
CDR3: CASSLSPSGGAEQFF

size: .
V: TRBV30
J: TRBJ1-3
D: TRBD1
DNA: TGTGCCTGGAACGAGGGGGCCGGAAACACCATATATTTT
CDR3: CAWNEGAGNTIYF

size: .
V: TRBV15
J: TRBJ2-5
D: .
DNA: TGTGCCACCAGCCCCCGACCGGGGTTTTGGGAGACCCAGTACTTC
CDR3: CATSPRPGFWETQYF

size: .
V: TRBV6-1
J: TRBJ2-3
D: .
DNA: TGTGCCCTCGGACGGGGAGATACGCAGTATTTT
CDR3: CALGRGDTQYF

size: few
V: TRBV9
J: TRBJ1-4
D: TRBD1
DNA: TGTGCCAGCAGCCCCGGGACAGGGCTAGGGACAACTAATGAAAAACTGTTTTTT
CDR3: CASSPGTGLGTTNEKLFF

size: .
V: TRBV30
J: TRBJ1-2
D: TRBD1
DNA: TGTGCCTACCAACAGGGGAATGGCTACACCTTC
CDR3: CAYQQGNGYTF

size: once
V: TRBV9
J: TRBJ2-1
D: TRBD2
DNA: TGTGCCAGCAGCGTGGGACTAGCGGGAGCCCACAATGAGCAGTTCTTC
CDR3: CASSVGLAGAHNEQFF

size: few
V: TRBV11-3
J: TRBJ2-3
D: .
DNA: TGTGCCAGCAGCTCACCGACCGCCGGGAGTATAACAGATACGCAGTATTTT
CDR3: CASSSPTAGSITDTQYF

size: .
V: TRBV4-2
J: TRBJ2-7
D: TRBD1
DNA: TGTGCCAGCAGCCAGAGGACAGGGGGTTACGAGCAGTACTTC
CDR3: CASSQRTGGYEQYF

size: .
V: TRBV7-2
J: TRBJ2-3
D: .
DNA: TGTGCCAGCAGCTTATCTCTCGGGGTGGGAGATACGCAGTATTTT
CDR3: CASSLSLGVGDTQYF

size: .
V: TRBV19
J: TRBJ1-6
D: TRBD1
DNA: TGTGCCAGTAGTATTGCCTCAGGGGGGAATTCACCCCTCCACTTT
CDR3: CASSIASGGNSPLHF

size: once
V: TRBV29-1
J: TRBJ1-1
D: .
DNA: TGCAGCGTTGTATCCACTGAAGCTTTCTTT
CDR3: CSVVSTEAFF

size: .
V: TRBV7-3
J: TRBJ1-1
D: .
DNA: TGTGCCAGCAGCTTAATCACTGCTTCAAAGAACACTGAAGCTTTCTTT
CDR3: CASSLITASKNTEAFF

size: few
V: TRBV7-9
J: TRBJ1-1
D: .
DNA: TGTGCCAGCAGCTTCAAGGGGGTTGTCACTGAAGCTTTCTTT
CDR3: CASSFKGVVTEAFF

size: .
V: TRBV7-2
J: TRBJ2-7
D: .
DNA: TGTGCCAGCAGCTTAGAGGCGGGGTATGAGCAGTACTTC
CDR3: CASSLEAGYEQYF

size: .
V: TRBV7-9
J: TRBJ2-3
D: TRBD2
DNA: TGTGCCAGCAGTTTTCTAGCGGGGGGGCACACAGATACGCAGTATTTT
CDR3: CASSFLAGGHTDTQYF

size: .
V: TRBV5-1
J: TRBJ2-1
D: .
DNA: TGCGCCAGCAGCTTGATTAGCGACGGTTACAATGAGCAGTTCTTC
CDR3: CASSLISDGYNEQFF

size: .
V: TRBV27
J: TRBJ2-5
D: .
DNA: TGTGCCAGCAGTTTATCGTCAGGGCAGGGTTGGGTGACCCAGTACTTC
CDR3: CASSLSSGQGWVTQYF

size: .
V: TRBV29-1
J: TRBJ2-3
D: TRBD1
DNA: TGCAGCGGGAAACAGGGGGCAGATACGCAGTACTTT
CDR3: CSGKQGADTQYF

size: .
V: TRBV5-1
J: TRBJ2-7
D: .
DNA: TGCGCCAGCAGCTCCCAGGACAACTACGAGCAGTACTTC
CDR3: CASSSQDNYEQYF

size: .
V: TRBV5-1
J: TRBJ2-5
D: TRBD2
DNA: TGCGCCAGCTTCGGGGGGTACCAAGAGACCCAGTACTTC
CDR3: CASFGGYQETQYF

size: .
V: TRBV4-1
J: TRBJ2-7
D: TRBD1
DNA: TGCGCCAGCAGCCTAGGCGGACAGGGGTACGAGCAGTACTTC
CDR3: CASSLGGQGYEQYF

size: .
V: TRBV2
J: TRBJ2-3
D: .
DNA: TGTGCCAGCAGGTTTGAAGCTAGCACAGATACGCAGTATTTT
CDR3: CASRFEASTDTQYF

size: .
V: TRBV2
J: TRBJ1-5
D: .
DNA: TGTGCCAGCAAGAGGCCAGGGGGCAATCAGCCCCAGCATTTT
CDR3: CASKRPGGNQPQHF

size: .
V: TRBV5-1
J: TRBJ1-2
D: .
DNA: TGCGCCAGCAGCTTAGTCAGTTCTAACTATGGCTACACCTTC
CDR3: CASSLVSSNYGYTF

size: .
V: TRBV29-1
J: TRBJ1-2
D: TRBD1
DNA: TGCAGCGTGATGACAGGGGGTGACTATGGCTACACCTTC
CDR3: CSVMTGGDYGYTF

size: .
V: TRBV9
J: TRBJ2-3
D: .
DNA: TGTGCCAGCAGCGATGCCCCGGGAATGACGCAGTATTTT
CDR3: CASSDAPGMTQYF

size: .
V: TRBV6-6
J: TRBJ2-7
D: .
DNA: TGTGCCAGCCTAGCTACCGCTGGGTACGAGCAGTACTTC
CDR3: CASLATAGYEQYF

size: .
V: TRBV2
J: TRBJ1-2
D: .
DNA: TGTGCCAGCAGTGACACCGGCAGACTCTATGGCTACACCTTC
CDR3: CASSDTGRLYGYTF

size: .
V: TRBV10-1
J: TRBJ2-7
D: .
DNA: TGCGCCAGCAGTGTTGAAAGGGGCGAGCAGTACTTC
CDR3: CASSVERGEQYF

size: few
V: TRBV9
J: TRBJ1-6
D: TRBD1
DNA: TGTGCCAGCAGCGATACAGGGGACAATTCACCCCTCCACTTT
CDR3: CASSDTGDNSPLHF

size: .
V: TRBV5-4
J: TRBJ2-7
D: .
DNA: TGTGCCAGCAGCGCGGGACCGGCGTTCAACTCCTACGAGCAGTACTTC
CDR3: CASSAGPAFNSYEQYF

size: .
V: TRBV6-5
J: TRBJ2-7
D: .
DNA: TGTGCCAGCAGTACCGACAGGGAGGTCTACGAGCAGTACTTC
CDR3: CASSTDREVYEQYF

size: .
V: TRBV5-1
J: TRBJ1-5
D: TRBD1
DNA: TGCGCCAGCAGCCCACAGGGGTTAGGACAGCCCCAGCATTTT
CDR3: CASSPQGLGQPQHF

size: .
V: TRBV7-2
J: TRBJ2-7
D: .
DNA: TGTGCCAGCAGCTTATCATCGGACAGTGGAACCTACGAGCAGTACTTC
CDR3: CASSLSSDSGTYEQYF

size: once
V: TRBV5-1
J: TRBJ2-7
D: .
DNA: TGCGCCAGCAGCTTAGGAGGGCTCGAGCAGTACTTC
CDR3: CASSLGGLEQYF

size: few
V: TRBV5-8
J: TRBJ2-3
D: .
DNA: TGTGCCAACAGCTTGTCAGGGGTTGCAGATACGCAGTATTTT
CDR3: CANSLSGVADTQYF

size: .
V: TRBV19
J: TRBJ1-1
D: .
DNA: TGTGCCAGTAGTATAGGACAGAACTTGAACACTGAAGCTTTCTTT
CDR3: CASSIGQNLNTEAFF

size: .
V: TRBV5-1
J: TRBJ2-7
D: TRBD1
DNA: TGCGCCAGCGGGCTGACAGGGATTACCTACGAGCAGTACTTC
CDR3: CASGLTGITYEQYF

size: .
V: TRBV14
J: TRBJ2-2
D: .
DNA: TGTGCCAGCAGCCAAGGTGGCACCTACACCGGGGAGCTGTTTTTT
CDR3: CASSQGGTYTGELFF

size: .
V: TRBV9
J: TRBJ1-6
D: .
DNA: TGTGCCAGCAGCGGTGGAGTTTACGATTCACCCCTCCACTTT
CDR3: CASSGGVYDSPLHF

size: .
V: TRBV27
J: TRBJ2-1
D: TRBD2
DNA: TGTGCCAGCAGTTATGCGGGAGGGCCAGGCAATGAGCAGTTCTTC
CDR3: CASSYAGGPGNEQFF

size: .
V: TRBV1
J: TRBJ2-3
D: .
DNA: TGCACCAGCAGCAGGAAGGGTCCGGGACTTACAGATACGCAGTATTTT
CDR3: CTSSRKGPGLTDTQYF

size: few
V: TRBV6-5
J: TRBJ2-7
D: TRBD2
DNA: TGTGCCAGCAGCAATCTCGGGGGGACCTACGAGCAGTACTTC
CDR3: CASSNLGGTYEQYF

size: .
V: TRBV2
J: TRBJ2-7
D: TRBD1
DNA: TGTGCCAGCAACGGCAGGGGGTACGAGCAGTACTTC
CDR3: CASNGRGYEQYF

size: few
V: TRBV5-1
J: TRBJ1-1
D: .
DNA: TGCGCCAGCAGCACTAAGGCGAACACTGAAGCTTTCTTT
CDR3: CASSTKANTEAFF

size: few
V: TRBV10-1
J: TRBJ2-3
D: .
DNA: TGCGCCAGCAGTGAGTCCTCCACAGATACGCAGTATTTT
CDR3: CASSESSTDTQYF